The entry below gives a single T cell receptor beta chain sequence along with its context. The data were taken from a study of blood T cell repertoires in COVID-19. At the level of the study: Acute and convalescent COVID-19 samples came from the United States, Italy and Spain. Nucleic acid was either cDNA or gDNA, and it came from T cells, B-cell-depleted T cells, or PBMCs.

Measured with immunoSEQ multiplex PCR; TCRdb has only the in-frame clones, and not every one. The sample carries 100,000 or so clones, around 76% recorded once. Trimming cost V 5 bases and J 7 bases; bases outside gene matches: 8. The CDR3 has 15 amino acids. Germline lookup yields CDR1 SGHTA and CDR2 FQGNSA. The clonotype was recovered from a woman in her seventies with acute or convalescent COVID-19. V usage is TRBV7-2 and J usage is TRBJ2-1; 10 bases line up with TRBD2. Sequenced sample: peripheral blood. CDR3 coding DNA: TGTGCCAGCAGCCCTCAGCGGGGGGGCAGTAATGAGCAGTTCTTC. Translating gives CASSPQRGGSNEQFF. Filled out from reference TRBV7-2 and TRBJ2-1, the complete variable domain reads GAGVSQSPSNKVTEKGKDVELRCDPISGHTALYWYRQSLGQGLEFLIYFQGNSAPDKSGLPSDRFSAERTGGSVSTLTIQRTQQEDSAVYLCASSPQRGGSNEQFFGPGTRLTVL.